The entry below gives a single TCR beta chain sequence along with its context. Antigen specificity is unknown. Germline CDR1 is SGHRS and CDR2 is YFSETQ. The CDR3 covers 14 residues. In generating TCR beta cDNA, 5'RACE template switching with UMIs was used. After re-calling the 5' RACE reads, TCRdb lists one entry per CDR3 protein, DNA absent. Seen in this sample are about 160,000 distinct CDR3 sequences; the ten most common clones hold approximately 17%. The sample originates from a study of T cells expressing NK-cell markers. The wider study: Sequencing of TCR beta repertoires drew on sorted CD3+CD56+NKG2C+, CD3+CD56+NKG2C- and CD3+CD56-NKG2C+ T cells. Out of eight donors sequenced, seven tested HCMV-seropositive and the remaining one seronegative. Study findings and constraints: Dominant NKG2C+ clonotypes accounted for about 1.0-7.0% of CD8+ T cells in roughly 6 donors.

This receptor was identified in a woman aged 18 to 75 in good health. The chain carries TRBV5-1 and TRBJ2-2. Specimen: blood T cells: a sorted CD56 or NKG2C T cell subset, CD4+ or CD8+ T cells, or bulk PBMC T cells (not recorded which). The CDR3 reads CASSFQGAGGELFF.